A selection of T cell receptor beta chains follows, all from one sample in a study of cytomegalovirus exposure and HLA in healthy donors. Sequencing used immunoSEQ multiplex PCR; TCRdb keeps in-frame clones, though not all of them. The sample yields more than 130,000 clones, over 70% seen once. Sequencing used PBMCs. Receptors were obtained from a middle-aged man in good health and CMV-seropositive. Each CDR3 is given with its conserved first and last residue. D genes are given only for firm matches. For some rows the clone size is stated as once, few or many, or as a class when expanded; others skip it.

V: TRBV9; D: -; size: -; length: 13; J: TRBJ2-2; CDR3: CASSEQDTGELFF; DNA: TGTGCCAGCAGCGAACAGGACACCGGGGAGCTGTTTTTT
V: TRBV25-1; D: -; size: -; length: 14; J: TRBJ1-6; CDR3: CASSGPGAAVPLHF; DNA: TGTGCCAGCAGCGGCCCAGGGGCGGCGGTACCCCTCCACTTT
V: TRBV29-1; D: TRBD1; size: -; length: 16; J: TRBJ2-3; CDR3: CSVEVGTGVGGDTQYF; DNA: TGCAGCGTTGAAGTTGGGACAGGGGTAGGAGGAGATACGCAGTATTTT
V: TRBV7-2; D: -; size: -; length: 15; J: TRBJ2-1; CDR3: CASRPGVLDINEQFF; DNA: TGTGCCAGCAGGCCAGGGGTGCTAGACATCAATGAGCAGTTCTTC
V: TRBV5-1; D: TRBD1; size: -; length: 15; J: TRBJ1-4; CDR3: CASSIYRGPNEKLFF; DNA: TGCGCCAGCAGCATCTACAGGGGGCCTAATGAAAAACTGTTTTTT
V: TRBV6-6; D: TRBD2; size: -; length: 15; J: TRBJ2-3; CDR3: CASRGLAGGTDTQYF; DNA: TGTGCCAGCAGGGGACTAGCGGGGGGGACAGATACGCAGTATTTT
V: TRBV5-6; D: TRBD2; size: -; length: 15; J: TRBJ2-1; CDR3: CASSLLAGRYNEQFF; DNA: TGTGCCAGCAGCCTACTAGCGGGGAGGTACAATGAGCAGTTCTTC
V: TRBV6-5; D: -; size: -; length: 13; J: TRBJ2-7; CDR3: CASRRQVSYEQYF; DNA: TGTGCCAGCAGGCGACAGGTTTCCTACGAGCAGTACTTC
V: TRBV28; D: -; size: -; length: 12; J: TRBJ2-7; CDR3: CASSPNGYEQYF; DNA: TGTGCCAGCAGCCCAAACGGCTACGAGCAGTACTTC
V: TRBV28; D: TRBD1; size: -; length: 14; J: TRBJ2-7; CDR3: CASSEGQAYYEQYF; DNA: TGTGCCAGCAGTGAGGGACAGGCTTACTACGAGCAGTACTTC
V: TRBV7-2; D: TRBD1; size: few; length: 18; J: TRBJ1-2; CDR3: CASSLTGGSGGRGFDYTF; DNA: TGTGCCAGCAGCCTAACAGGGGGCTCAGGAGGGAGGGGTTTTGACTACACCTTC
V: TRBV6-1; D: TRBD1; size: -; length: 17; J: TRBJ2-4; CDR3: CASSAPDRDLVKNIQYF; DNA: TGTGCCAGCAGTGCCCCGGACAGGGACCTGGTCAAAAACATTCAGTACTTC
V: TRBV29-1; D: TRBD1; size: -; length: 14; J: TRBJ2-1; CDR3: CSVERDRGMAEQFF; DNA: TGCAGCGTTGAAAGGGACAGGGGAATGGCTGAGCAGTTCTTC
V: TRBV7-2; D: -; size: -; length: 17; J: TRBJ2-7; CDR3: CASSLSGATDFSYEQYF; DNA: TGTGCCAGCAGCTTATCAGGGGCTACTGACTTCTCCTACGAGCAGTACTTC
V: TRBV7-6; D: TRBD2; size: few; length: 15; J: TRBJ2-3; CDR3: CASSPYRSGGVTQYF; DNA: TGTGCCAGCAGCCCTTATCGTAGCGGGGGGGTCACGCAGTATTTT
V: TRBV7-6; D: -; size: -; length: 16; J: TRBJ2-5; CDR3: CASSLIGGGPGETQYF; DNA: TGTGCCAGCAGCTTAATTGGAGGGGGCCCGGGGGAGACCCAGTACTTC
V: TRBV18; D: -; size: -; length: 13; J: TRBJ1-1; CDR3: CASSPSQGSEAFF; DNA: TGTGCCAGCTCACCATCACAGGGTTCTGAAGCTTTCTTT
V: TRBV19; D: -; size: -; length: 15; J: TRBJ2-6; CDR3: CASSQAPSGANVLTF; DNA: TGTGCCAGTAGTCAGGCCCCCTCTGGGGCCAACGTCCTGACTTTC
V: TRBV23-1; D: TRBD2; size: -; length: 16; J: TRBJ2-3; CDR3: CASSQCLAGSDDTQYF; DNA: TGCGCCAGCAGTCAATGTCTAGCGGGATCTGACGATACGCAGTATTTT
V: TRBV19; D: -; size: -; length: 12; J: TRBJ1-1; CDR3: CASRGAGTEAFF; DNA: TGTGCCAGTAGGGGGGCCGGGACAGAAGCTTTCTTT
V: TRBV29-1; D: -; size: -; length: 13; J: TRBJ1-2; CDR3: CSVVSGFDYGYTF; DNA: TGCAGCGTTGTCTCGGGGTTTGACTATGGCTACACCTTC
V: TRBV27; D: -; size: -; length: 19; J: TRBJ2-2; CDR3: CASSPRLVWGRLNTGELFF; DNA: TGTGCCAGCAGTCCCCGACTAGTCTGGGGTCGTTTAAACACCGGGGAGCTGTTTTTT
V: TRBV30; D: -; size: -; length: 14; J: TRBJ2-5; CDR3: CAWSVAALQETQYF; DNA: TGTGCCTGGAGTGTGGCCGCCCTCCAAGAGACCCAGTACTTC
V: TRBV27; D: -; size: -; length: 14; J: TRBJ2-7; CDR3: CASSLSGSGYEQYF; DNA: TGTGCCAGCAGTTTATCGGGGAGCGGCTACGAGCAGTACTTC
V: TRBV5-5; D: TRBD2; size: -; length: 13; J: TRBJ2-7; CDR3: CASSLAGMNEQYF; DNA: TGTGCCAGCAGCTTAGCGGGAATGAACGAGCAGTACTTC
V: TRBV6-5; D: TRBD1; size: -; length: 14; J: TRBJ2-3; CDR3: CASSRDRGSDTQYF; DNA: TGTGCCAGCAGTCGGGACAGGGGGAGCGATACGCAGTATTTT
V: TRBV11-2; D: TRBD2; size: -; length: 17; J: TRBJ2-5; CDR3: CASSLAASGLAGGTQYF; DNA: TGTGCCAGCAGCTTAGCAGCCTCGGGACTAGCGGGAGGCACCCAGTACTTC
V: TRBV19; D: -; size: -; length: 15; J: TRBJ1-6; CDR3: CASSVMGRGSSPLHF; DNA: TGTGCCAGTAGTGTGATGGGTCGGGGTAGTTCACCCCTCCACTTT
V: TRBV28; D: -; size: -; length: 15; J: TRBJ1-4; CDR3: CASTRWGDRNEKLFF; DNA: TGTGCCAGCACGCGCTGGGGGGATAGAAATGAAAAACTGTTTTTT
V: TRBV19; D: -; size: -; length: 14; J: TRBJ1-2; CDR3: CASSSGGGKHGYTF; DNA: TGTGCCAGTAGTAGCGGGGGCGGAAAGCATGGCTACACCTTC
V: TRBV7-9; D: TRBD2; size: once; length: 15; J: TRBJ2-1; CDR3: CASSQLAGGPGEQFF; DNA: TGTGCCAGCAGCCAACTAGCGGGGGGGCCCGGTGAGCAGTTCTTC
V: TRBV5-1; D: -; size: -; length: 13; J: TRBJ1-4; CDR3: CASQRQSNEKLFF; DNA: TGCGCCAGTCAAAGACAGTCTAATGAAAAACTGTTTTTT
V: TRBV5-1; D: TRBD1; size: few; length: 13; J: TRBJ1-1; CDR3: CASSSRGAVTAFF; DNA: TGCGCCAGCAGCTCCAGGGGGGCCGTGACGGCTTTCTTT
V: TRBV6-7; D: TRBD1; size: -; length: 15; J: TRBJ2-7; CDR3: CASSYPRGQVFEQYF; DNA: TGTGCCAGCAGTTACCCGCGGGGACAGGTCTTCGAGCAGTACTTC
V: TRBV19; D: -; size: -; length: 13; J: TRBJ2-4; CDR3: CASSIGDINIQYF; DNA: TGTGCCAGTAGTATAGGTGACATAAACATTCAGTACTTC
V: TRBV30; D: -; size: -; length: 13; J: TRBJ2-2; CDR3: CARGGIYTGELFF; DNA: TGTGCAAGGGGCGGGATCTACACCGGGGAGCTGTTTTTT
V: TRBV5-1; D: TRBD2; size: -; length: 15; J: TRBJ2-1; CDR3: CASSLAGRGYNEQFF; DNA: TGCGCCAGCAGCTTGGCCGGGAGGGGCTACAATGAGCAGTTCTTC
V: TRBV4-2; D: -; size: -; length: 18; J: TRBJ2-3; CDR3: CASSQGVLGLPATDTQYF; DNA: TGTGCCAGCAGCCAAGGGGTTCTGGGACTGCCTGCCACAGATACGCAGTATTTT
V: TRBV2; D: TRBD1; size: -; length: 11; J: TRBJ2-1; CDR3: CASRGRDSTLF; DNA: TGTGCCAGCAGAGGTAGGGACAGTACCCTCTTC
V: TRBV9; D: -; size: -; length: 15; J: TRBJ1-1; CDR3: CASSPLGGMNTEAFF; DNA: TGTGCCAGCAGCCCCCTGGGGGGGATGAACACTGAAGCTTTCTTT
V: TRBV7-9; D: TRBD1; size: -; length: 17; J: TRBJ2-6; CDR3: CASSTGTGSSGANVLTF; DNA: TGTGCCAGCAGCACCGGGACAGGAAGCTCTGGGGCCAACGTCCTGACTTTC